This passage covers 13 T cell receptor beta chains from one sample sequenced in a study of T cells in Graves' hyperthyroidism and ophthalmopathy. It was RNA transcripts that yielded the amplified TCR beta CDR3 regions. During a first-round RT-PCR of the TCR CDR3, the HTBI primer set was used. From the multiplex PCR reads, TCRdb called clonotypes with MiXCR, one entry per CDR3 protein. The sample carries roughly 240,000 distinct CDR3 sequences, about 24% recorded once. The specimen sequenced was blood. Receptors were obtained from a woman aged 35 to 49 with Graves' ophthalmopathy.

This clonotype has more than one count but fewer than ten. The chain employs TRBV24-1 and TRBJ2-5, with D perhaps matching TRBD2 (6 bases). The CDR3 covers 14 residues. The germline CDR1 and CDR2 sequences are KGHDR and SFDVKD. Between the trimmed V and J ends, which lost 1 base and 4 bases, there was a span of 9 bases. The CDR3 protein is CATSDFGGGETQYF. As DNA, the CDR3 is TGTGCCACCAGTGATTTTGGGGGAGGAGAGACCCAGTACTTC.

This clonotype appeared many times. In nucleotides, the CDR3 is TGTGCCAGCAGCCAGGCCCCGGGACAGATCTATGGCTACACCTTC. Translated, it gives CASSQAPGQIYGYTF. This chain links TRBV7-9 with TRBJ1-2; TRBD1 matches 7 bases. Germline V gene sequence: CDR1 SEHNR, CDR2 FQNEAQ (reference sequence). The CDR3 has 15 amino acids. V shed 5 bases and J 4 bases; nucleotides not matched to a gene: 10.

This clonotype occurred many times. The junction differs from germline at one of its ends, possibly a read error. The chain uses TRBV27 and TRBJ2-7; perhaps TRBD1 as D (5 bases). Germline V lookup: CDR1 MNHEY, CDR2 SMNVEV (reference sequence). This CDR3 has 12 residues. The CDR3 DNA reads TGTGCCAGCGGTTTGGGGCAGGGAAGGCGGTACTTC. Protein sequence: CASGLGQGRRYF.

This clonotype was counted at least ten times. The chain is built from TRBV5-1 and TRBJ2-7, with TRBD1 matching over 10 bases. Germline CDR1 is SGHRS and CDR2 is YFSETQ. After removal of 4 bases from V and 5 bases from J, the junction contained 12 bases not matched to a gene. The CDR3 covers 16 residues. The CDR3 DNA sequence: TGCGCCAGCAGCAGAACGCGGGACAGGGGACGCCACGAGCAGTACTTC. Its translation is CASSRTRDRGRHEQYF.

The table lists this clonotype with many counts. The DNA of the CDR3 is TGTGCCTGGAGTCTCAAACAGGGACTTGCTAGCGGCTACACCTTC. Translated: CAWSLKQGLASGYTF. The J gene is TRBJ1-2, the V gene TRBV30; TRBD1 might be the D (6 bases). This CDR3 is built from 15 residues. Germline CDR1 is GTSNPN and CDR2 is SVGIG (reference sequence). The V end lost 2 bases, the J end lost 8 bases, and 21 bases lay between the germline ends.

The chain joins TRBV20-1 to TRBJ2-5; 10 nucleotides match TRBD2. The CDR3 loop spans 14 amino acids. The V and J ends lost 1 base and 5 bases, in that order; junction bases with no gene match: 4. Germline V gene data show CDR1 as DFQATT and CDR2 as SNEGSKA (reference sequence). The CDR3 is CSARASGRFETQYF. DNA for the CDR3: TGCAGTGCTAGAGCTAGCGGGAGATTTGAGACCCAGTACTTC.

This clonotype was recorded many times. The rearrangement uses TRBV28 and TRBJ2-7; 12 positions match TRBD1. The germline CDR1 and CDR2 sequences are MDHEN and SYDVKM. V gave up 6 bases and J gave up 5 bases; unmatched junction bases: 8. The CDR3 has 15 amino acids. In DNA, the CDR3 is TGTGCCAGCAGCCTCGCCGGGACAGGGGGCGACGAGCAGTACTTC. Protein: CASSLAGTGGDEQYF.

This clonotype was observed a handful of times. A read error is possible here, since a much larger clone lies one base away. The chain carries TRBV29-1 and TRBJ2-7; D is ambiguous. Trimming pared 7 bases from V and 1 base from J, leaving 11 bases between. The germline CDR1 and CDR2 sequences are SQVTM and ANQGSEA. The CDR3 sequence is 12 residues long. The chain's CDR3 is CSASDASYEQYF. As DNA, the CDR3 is TGCAGCGCCTCAGACGCGTCCTACGAGCAGTACTTC.

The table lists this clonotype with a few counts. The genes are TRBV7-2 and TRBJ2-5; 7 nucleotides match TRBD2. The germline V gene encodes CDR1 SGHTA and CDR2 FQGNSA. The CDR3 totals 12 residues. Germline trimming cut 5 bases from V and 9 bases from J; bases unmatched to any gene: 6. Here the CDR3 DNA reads TGTGCCAGCAGCGGGGGGGGGATGGCCCAGTACTTC. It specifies CASSGGGMAQYF.

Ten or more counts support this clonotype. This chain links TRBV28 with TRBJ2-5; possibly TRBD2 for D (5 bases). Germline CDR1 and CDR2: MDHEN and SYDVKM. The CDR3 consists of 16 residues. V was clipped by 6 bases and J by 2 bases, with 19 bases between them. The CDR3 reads CASSTSPGTIQETQYF. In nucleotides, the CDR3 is TGTGCCAGCAGCACTTCCCCGGGAACCATACAAGAGACCCAGTACTTC.

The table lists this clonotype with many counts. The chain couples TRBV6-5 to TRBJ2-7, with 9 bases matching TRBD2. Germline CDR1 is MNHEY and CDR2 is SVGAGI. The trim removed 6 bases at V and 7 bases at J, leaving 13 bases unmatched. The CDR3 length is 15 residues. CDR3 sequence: CASRVTSGGLGEQYF. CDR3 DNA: TGTGCCAGCAGGGTGACTAGCGGCGGCCTCGGGGAGCAGTACTTC.

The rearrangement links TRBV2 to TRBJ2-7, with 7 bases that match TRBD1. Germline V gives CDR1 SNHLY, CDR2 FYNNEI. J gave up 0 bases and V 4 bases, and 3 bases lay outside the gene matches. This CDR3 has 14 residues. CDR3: CASSGDSTSYEQYF. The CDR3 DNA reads TGTGCCAGCAGTGGGGACAGTACCTCCTACGAGCAGTACTTC.

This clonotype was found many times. CDR3 sequence reads: CSVGVAENYEQYF. Written as DNA, the CDR3 is TGCAGCGTTGGGGTAGCGGAGAACTACGAGCAGTACTTC. V usage is TRBV29-1 and J usage is TRBJ2-7, with D tentatively TRBD2 (6 bases). CDR3 size: 13 residues. V dropped 4 bases and J dropped 3 bases, with 13 bases sitting between them. The V gene's germline CDR1 is SQVTM and CDR2 ANQGSEA.